Each of the 28 T cell receptor beta chains below was sequenced from the same sample in a study of T cell responses to AZD1222 COVID-19 vaccine. The assay was immunoSEQ multiplex PCR, and TCRdb's table has in-frame clones only and misses some. The table records roughly 120,000 clones, 80% to 90% of them present only once. The sample consisted of peripheral blood, taken 28 days after the second AZD1222 dose. These receptors came from an adult who received the AZD1222 COVID-19 vaccine.

The chain combines TRBV19 with TRBJ2-2; maybe TRBD1 (6 bases). The CDR3 is 15 residues long. Germline CDR1 and CDR2: LNHDA and SQIVND (reference sequence). V lost 4 bases and J lost 7, with 16 bases in between. As DNA, the CDR3 is TGTGCCAGTAGTACCCAACAGGGCATAGGCGGGGAGCTGTTTTTT. Residues: CASSTQQGIGGELFF.

The chain joins TRBV28 to TRBJ2-7, with 14 bases aligning to TRBD2. Germline assignment: CDR1 MDHEN and CDR2 SYDVKM. The CDR3 spans 15 residues. Trimming at V came to 6 bases and at J to 3 bases, leaving 4 bases not matched to a gene. CDR3 DNA: TGTGCCAGCAGCTTGGGACTAGCGGGAGTCTACGAGCAGTACTTC. Translating gives CASSLGLAGVYEQYF.

The chain carries TRBV5-1 and TRBJ1-2, with D tentatively TRBD1 (5 bases). The length of the CDR3 is 15 residues. V was trimmed by 0 bases and J by 7 bases, leaving 16 bases between them. CDR1 and CDR2 from the germline V gene are SGHRS and YFSETQ. CDR3 in amino acids: CASSLALGGSAGYTF. The CDR3 region has the DNA TGCGCCAGCAGCTTGGCTCTGGGGGGAAGTGCTGGCTACACCTTC. Filled out from reference TRBV5-1 and TRBJ1-2, the complete variable domain reads KAGVTQTPRYLIKTRGQQVTLSCSPISGHRSVSWYQQTPGQGLQFLFEYFSETQRNKGNFPGRFSGRQFSNSRSEMNVSTLELGDSALYLCASSLALGGSAGYTFGSGTRLTVV.

The chain recombines TRBV3-1 (or the pseudogene TRBV3-2) with TRBJ1-2, with D perhaps TRBD1 (6 bases). Trimming shortened V by 1 base and J by 4 bases, and 13 bases separated the two germline ends. Looked up from germline, CDR1 is LGHDT and CDR2 is YNNKEL (reference sequence). This CDR3 comprises 15 residues. CDR3 region: CASSQARGGLYGYTF. DNA for the CDR3: TGTGCCAGCAGCCAAGCCAGGGGCGGGCTCTATGGCTACACCTTC.

This chain connects TRBV27 to TRBJ1-2; 7 bases fit TRBD1. The trim removed 0 bases at V and 4 bases at J, leaving 2 bases unmatched. The CDR3 spans 14 residues. The germline CDR1 and CDR2 sequences are MNHEY and SMNVEV (reference sequence). The CDR3 protein is CASSLSRDSYGYTF. The CDR3 DNA sequence: TGTGCCAGCAGTTTATCGCGGGACAGCTATGGCTACACCTTC.

The rearrangement links TRBV28 to TRBJ1-6, with TRBD1 matching over 7 bases. Germline V gene sequence: CDR1 MDHEN, CDR2 SYDVKM. The CDR3 loop spans 15 amino acids. V shed 4 bases and J 5 bases; nucleotides not matched to a gene: 5. The CDR3 here is CASSSGTADNSPLHF. The DNA of the CDR3 is TGTGCCAGCAGTTCCGGGACAGCAGATAATTCACCCCTCCACTTT.

The CDR3 DNA is TGTGCCTGGTCCGGGCCCCTTGGTAGGCCCCAGCATTTT. Its protein product is CAWSGPLGRPQHF. The chain has TRBV30 and TRBJ1-5, with unresolved D. Trimming left V 5 bases short and J 9 bases short, with 17 bases between. The CDR3 length is 13 residues. Germline-derived CDR1 and CDR2 are GTSNPN and SVGIG (reference sequence).

The chain recombines TRBV5-6 with TRBJ2-1; D perhaps matches TRBD2 (5 bases). CDR3 length: 16 residues. V lost 0 bases, J lost 6 bases, and 16 bases lay in between. Germline V gene lookup returns CDR1 SGHDT and CDR2 YYEEEE. The CDR3: CASSLAVEAYFNEQFF. CDR3 nucleotides: TGTGCCAGCAGCTTGGCCGTGGAGGCCTACTTCAATGAGCAGTTCTTC.

The chain uses TRBV2 and TRBJ2-2, with D unclear. From germline, CDR1 is SNHLY and CDR2 FYNNEI. The CDR3 length is 14 residues. With 8 bases removed from V and 8 bases from J, the gap between germline ends came to 18 bases. CDR3 nucleotides: TGTGCCAGCCAACCGGGCCGTACGGAGGGGGAGCTGTTTTTT. This encodes CASQPGRTEGELFF.

CDR3 protein: CASSLRLAALTKGDTQYF. In DNA form, the CDR3 reads TGTGCCAGCAGCTTGAGGCTAGCGGCATTGACGAAGGGAGATACGCAGTATTTT. The gene calls are TRBV5-4 and TRBJ2-3; 7 bases map to TRBD2. This CDR3 contains 18 residues. Germline trimming cut 1 base from V and 5 bases from J; bases unmatched to any gene: 16. Germline V gives CDR1 SGHNT, CDR2 YYREEE (reference sequence).

The chain uses TRBV7-9 and TRBJ1-2, with D possibly matching TRBD1 (6 bases). With 2 bases removed from V and 7 bases from J, the gap between germline ends came to 11 bases. Germline lookup yields CDR1 SEHNR and CDR2 FQNEAQ (reference sequence). This CDR3 comprises 13 residues. CDR3 sequence reads: CASSLWGASGYTF. As DNA, the CDR3 is TGTGCCAGCAGCTTATGGGGGGCTAGTGGCTACACCTTC.

V is TRBV14 and J is TRBJ2-7, with D perhaps TRBD2 (6 bases). Per the germline V gene, CDR1 is SGHDN and CDR2 is FVKESK. This CDR3 spans 13 amino acids. V shed 1 base and J shed 6 bases, with 10 bases lying between them. The CDR3 DNA sequence: TGTGCCAGCAGCCAAGTTAGTAGCGGCGAGCAGTACTTC. It encodes CASSQVSSGEQYF.

This clone was seen once. V is TRBV4-1 and J is TRBJ1-2; D is perhaps TRBD1 (5 bases). Trimming pared 5 bases from V and 4 bases from J, leaving 20 bases between. The CDR3 is 16 residues long. Germline lookup yields CDR1 MGHRA and CDR2 YSYEKL. CDR3 loop: CASSTIGAQVAYGYTF. CDR3 bases: TGCGCCAGCAGCACCATCGGGGCCCAGGTCGCCTATGGCTACACCTTC.

This sequence joins TRBV4-2 and TRBJ2-7; D may be TRBD1 or TRBD2 (7 bases each). In germline, CDR1 is LGHNA, CDR2 YNFKEQ. The V and J ends lost 2 bases and 1 base respectively, with 18 bases between them. CDR3 length equals 17 residues. CDR3 sequence: CASSQQGGRMTSYEQYF. The CDR3 DNA reads as TGTGCCAGCAGCCAACAGGGGGGGCGGATGACTTCCTACGAGCAGTACTTC.

The chain employs TRBV7-9 and TRBJ2-1; perhaps TRBD1 as D (6 bases). V lost 4 bases, J lost 1 base, and 17 bases lay in between. Germline V gene data show CDR1 as SEHNR and CDR2 as FQNEAQ (reference sequence). The CDR3 is made up of 17 amino acids. The CDR3 region is CASSSSLPGHSYNEQFF. The CDR3 nucleotides read TGTGCCAGCAGCTCGAGCTTGCCGGGACATTCCTACAATGAGCAGTTCTTC.

J is TRBJ1-1 and V is TRBV23-1; the D gene is possibly TRBD1 (5 bases). TRBV23-1 belongs to the ORF category, with a function that is uncertain. Between the trimmed V and J ends, which lost 0 bases and 5 bases, there was a span of 10 bases. The CDR3 has 14 residues. The CDR3 protein is CASSQSEGSTEAFF. The CDR3 coding sequence is TGCGCCAGCAGTCAATCAGAGGGGAGTACTGAAGCTTTCTTT.

For the CDR3, the DNA is TGTGCCAGCAGCCCCCTTCAGCGGGAGACGGAGACCCAGTACTTC. This codes for CASSPLQRETETQYF. V and J are TRBV14 and TRBJ2-5, with TRBD2 matching over 8 bases. The length of the CDR3 is 15 residues. The V gene's germline CDR1 is SGHDN and CDR2 FVKESK. The V gene end was trimmed by 4 bases and the J gene end by 5 bases; junction bases not matched to a gene: 9.

The V gene is TRBV29-1, the J gene TRBJ2-7; tentative D call: TRBD2 (5 bases). The CDR3 totals 12 residues. CDR1 and CDR2 (germline): SQVTM, ANQGSEA. The V end was cut by 7 bases, the J end by 0 bases, with 10 bases between. The CDR3 loop reads CSGTTSSYEQYF. CDR3 nucleotide sequence: TGCAGCGGGACCACTAGCTCCTACGAGCAGTACTTC.

The V and J genes are TRBV5-1 and TRBJ1-2, with a possible D match to TRBD1 (5 bases). The ends were cut back, 4 bases at V and 0 bases at J, with 13 bases in the middle. This CDR3 region has 15 residues. Per germline, CDR1 SGHRS and CDR2 YFSETQ. CDR3 nucleotide sequence: TGCGCCAGCAGCAAGGACACAAGTGCTAACTATGGCTACACCTTC. Residues: CASSKDTSANYGYTF.

The V call is TRBV10-3, the J call TRBJ2-1, with 10 bases lining up with TRBD2. The V gene's germline CDR1 is ENHRY and CDR2 SYGVKD. CDR3 length: 15 residues. The ends lost 3 bases at V and 7 bases at J; junction bases unmatched: 6. CDR3: CAISDSGGAGNEQFF. CDR3 coding DNA: TGTGCCATCAGTGACAGCGGGGGGGCTGGAAATGAGCAGTTCTTC.

This chain connects TRBV5-1 to TRBJ2-7; TRBD1 matches 8 bases. This CDR3 has 14 residues. V shed 3 bases and J 1 base; nucleotides not matched to a gene: 3. Germline V gene sequence: CDR1 SGHRS, CDR2 YFSETQ. CDR3 nucleotide sequence: TGCGCCAGCAGCTCAACAGGGGGGTCCTACGAGCAGTACTTC. Amino acids: CASSSTGGSYEQYF.

The chain carries TRBV7-2 and TRBJ2-3; 11 bases align to TRBD2. Trimming removed 4 bases from V and 8 bases from J; junction bases left unmatched: 5. This CDR3 spans 14 amino acids. Per the germline V gene, CDR1 is SGHTA and CDR2 is FQGNSA. CDR3 in amino acids: CASSSTSGSRTQYF. CDR3 coding DNA: TGTGCCAGCAGCTCCACTAGCGGGAGCCGTACGCAGTATTTT.

The chain carries TRBV7-3 and TRBJ2-1; no reliable D call. The CDR3 length is 13 residues. V lost 5 bases and J 5 bases, leaving 10 bases between the germline ends. Germline CDR1 reads SGHTA; CDR2 reads FQGTGA. The CDR3 spells CASSPTANNEQFF. CDR3 bases: TGTGCCAGCAGCCCCACCGCAAACAATGAGCAGTTCTTC.

V gene TRBV12-5 combines with J gene TRBJ1-1; no firm D call. V was pared by 6 bases and J by 11 bases, with 16 bases between. The CDR3 is 12 amino acids. CDR1 LGHNT and CDR2 FRNRAP come from the germline V gene. CDR3 loop: CASGLILFEAFF. The CDR3 DNA is TGTGCTAGTGGCCTCATCCTATTTGAGGCTTTCTTT.

The chain links TRBV9 to TRBJ1-4; 10 bases map to TRBD1. The germline V gene encodes CDR1 SGDLS and CDR2 YYNGEE. CDR3 length equals 14 residues. The V gene end was trimmed by 3 bases and the J gene end by 7 bases; junction bases not matched to a gene: 3. The CDR3 nucleotides read TGTGCCAGCAGCGCCGGGACAGGGGTTGAAAAACTGTTTTTT. Translating gives CASSAGTGVEKLFF.

This sequence joins TRBV6-4 and TRBJ2-3; 8 positions agree with TRBD2. With 11 bases clipped from V and 0 bases from J, the junction kept 13 bases outside the gene matches. The germline V gene has CDR1 MRHNA and CDR2 SNTAGT. The CDR3 has 16 amino acids. CDR3 nucleotide sequence: TGTGCCCCCGGGGTTCCTACGGGGGGGAGCACAGATACGCAGTATTTT. Protein: CAPGVPTGGSTDTQYF.

This clone came up a few times. The genes are TRBV5-1 and TRBJ1-1; D is possibly TRBD1 (5 bases). Germline V gives CDR1 SGHRS, CDR2 YFSETQ. There are 15 residues in the CDR3. Trimming shortened V by 4 bases and J by 6 bases, and 19 bases separated the two germline ends. CDR3 in amino acids: CASSVGGAKASEAFF. The CDR3 nucleotides are TGCGCCAGCAGCGTTGGCGGGGCGAAGGCGTCTGAAGCTTTCTTT.

The rearrangement joins TRBV5-1 to TRBJ2-1; perhaps TRBD2 as D (6 bases). The germline V gene has CDR1 SGHRS and CDR2 YFSETQ. CDR3 length: 14 residues. Trimming shortened V by 0 bases and J by 12 bases, and 16 bases separated the two germline ends. The CDR3 is CASSLAGGKVSQFF. CDR3 in DNA: TGCGCCAGCAGCTTGGCCGGAGGGAAGGTATCGCAGTTCTTC.